The source of this T cell receptor beta chain is a study of T cells in Graves' hyperthyroidism and ophthalmopathy. Stable Graves' hyperthyroidism meant no ophthalmopathy progression within 18 months. Hyperthyroidism, newly diagnosed and lasting under 2 months, affected patients aged 18 to 65. This clonotype was observed a few times. Its antigen is unknown. Amplified regions were TCR beta CDR3 sequences from RNA transcripts. During a first-round RT-PCR of the TCR CDR3, the HTBI primer set was used. TCRdb used MiXCR to reprocess the multiplex PCR reads, holding one entry per CDR3 protein. The sample lists approximately 400,000 distinct CDR3 sequences, less than 20% seen once, with around 14% in the top ten. General observations from the study: Blood also carried most thyroid clonotypes expanded above 0.001.

What was sequenced was blood. This clonotype originated in a woman aged 18-35 years with Graves' hyperthyroidism.

The CDR3, as DNA: TGCGCCAGCAGCTTGCTGGACATTCAAGAGACCCAGTACTTC. This encodes CASSLLDIQETQYF. The V gene is TRBV5-1, the J gene TRBJ2-5, with D perhaps matching TRBD1 (5 bases). V was shortened by 1 base and J by 2 bases, with 9 bases between the two germline ends. Germline CDR1 and CDR2: SGHRS and YFSETQ. The CDR3 consists of 14 residues.